The sequence of this T cell receptor (beta chain) was determined in a study of T cells in Graves' hyperthyroidism and ophthalmopathy. The patients, who ranged from 18 to 65 in age, presented with newly diagnosed hyperthyroidism lasting under 2 months. Regions amplified from RNA transcripts were the TCR beta CDR3 regions. Using the HTBI primer set, a first-round RT-PCR was run on the TCR CDR3. TCRdb re-called the multiplex PCR reads through MiXCR, storing one row per CDR3 protein. Among approximately 590,000 distinct CDR3 sequences listed, around 16% were seen once. The trim removed 3 bases at V and 8 bases at J, leaving 8 bases unmatched. The CDR3 is made up of 16 amino acids. Germline V gene sequence: CDR1 MGHRA, CDR2 YSYEKL.

The chain joins TRBV4-1 to TRBJ2-1, with 12 bases fitting TRBD2. Sequenced input: blood. The clonotype was recovered from a young woman with Graves' hyperthyroidism. This chain's CDR3 is CASSQRLAGANYEQFF. The CDR3 DNA is TGCGCCAGCAGCCAGAGACTAGCGGGAGCGAACTATGAGCAGTTCTTC.